This T cell receptor beta chain was sequenced for a study of blood T cell repertoires in COVID-19. The CDR3 extends over 16 amino acids. V was shortened by 2 bases and J by 0 bases, with 13 bases between the two germline ends. Germline loops: CDR1 SEHNR, CDR2 FQNEAQ (reference sequence). Generated by immunoSEQ multiplex PCR, the TCRdb table keeps only in-frame clones and is missing some. The sample shows 150,000 to 200,000 clones, roughly 85% of them seen only once. The sequencing sample was made of peripheral blood. The genes are TRBV7-9 and TRBJ1-1; D perhaps matches TRBD1 (5 bases). This TCR was sampled from a human donor in a cohort sampled during active COVID-19. The CDR3 reads CASSLRGGPLNTEAFF. The DNA for the CDR3 is TGTGCCAGCAGCTTAAGGGGCGGACCGCTGAACACTGAAGCTTTCTTT. Full variable domain (missing parts from reference TRBV7-9 and TRBJ1-1): DTGVSQNPRHKITKRGQNVTFRCDPISEHNRLYWYRQTLGQGPEFLTYFQNEAQLEKSRLLSDRFSAERPKGSFSTLEIQRTEQGDSAMYLCASSLRGGPLNTEAFFGQGTRLTVV.